This record concerns one T cell receptor (beta chain) sequence. Its antigen is unknown. In the PCR, 60 Vbeta and 13 Jbeta primers were used. The method was immunoSEQ multiplex PCR; TCRdb's version includes in-frame clones alone and lacks a portion of them. The sample contains under 110,000 clones, about 75% of which appear only once. The CDR3 runs to 16 residues. J was trimmed by 3 bases and V by 1 base; bases with no gene match: 4. From germline, CDR1 is MNHEY and CDR2 SVGAGI. This record comes from a study of cytomegalovirus exposure and HLA in healthy donors. Study observations and caveats: Most CMV-associated TCR beta chains were later found to appear HLA-restricted.

The chain is built from TRBV6-5 and TRBJ2-2; 8 bases line up with TRBD2. The sample comprised PBMCs. The receptor was derived from a man aged 35-49 years in good health and CMV-seronegative. Here the CDR3 reads CASSYLLADYTGELFF. CDR3 bases: TGTGCCAGCAGTTACTTACTAGCGGATTACACCGGGGAGCTGTTTTTT.